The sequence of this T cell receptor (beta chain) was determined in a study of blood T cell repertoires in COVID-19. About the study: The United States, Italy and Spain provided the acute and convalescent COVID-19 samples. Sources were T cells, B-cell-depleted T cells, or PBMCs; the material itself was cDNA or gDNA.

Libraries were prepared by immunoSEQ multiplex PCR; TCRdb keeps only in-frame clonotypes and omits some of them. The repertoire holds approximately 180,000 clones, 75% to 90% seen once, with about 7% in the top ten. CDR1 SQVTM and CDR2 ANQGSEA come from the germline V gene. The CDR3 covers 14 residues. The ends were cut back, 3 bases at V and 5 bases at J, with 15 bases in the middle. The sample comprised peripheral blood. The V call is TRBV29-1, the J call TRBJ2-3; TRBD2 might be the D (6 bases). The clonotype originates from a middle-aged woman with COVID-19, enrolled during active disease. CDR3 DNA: TGCAGCGTTGATCTAGAACGGAGGGGAGATACGCAGTATTTT. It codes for CSVDLERRGDTQYF.